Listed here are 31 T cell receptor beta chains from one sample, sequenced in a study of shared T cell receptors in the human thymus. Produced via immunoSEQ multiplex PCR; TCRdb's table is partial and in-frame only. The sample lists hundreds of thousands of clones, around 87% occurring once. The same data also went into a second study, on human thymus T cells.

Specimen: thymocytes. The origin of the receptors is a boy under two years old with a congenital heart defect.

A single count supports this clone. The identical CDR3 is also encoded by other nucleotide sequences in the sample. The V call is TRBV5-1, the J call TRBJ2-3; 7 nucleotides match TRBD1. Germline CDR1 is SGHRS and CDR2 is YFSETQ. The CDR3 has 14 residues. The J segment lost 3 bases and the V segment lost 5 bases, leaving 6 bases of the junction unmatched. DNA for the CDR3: TGCGCCAGCAGTCCAGGGGGTGGAACAGATACGCAGTATTTT. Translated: CASSPGGGTDTQYF.

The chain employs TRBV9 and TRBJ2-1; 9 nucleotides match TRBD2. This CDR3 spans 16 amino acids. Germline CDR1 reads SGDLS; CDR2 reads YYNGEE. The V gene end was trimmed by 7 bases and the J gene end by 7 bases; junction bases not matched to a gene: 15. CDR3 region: CASGGDGGRAQNEQFF. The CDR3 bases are TGTGCCAGCGGCGGGGACGGCGGGAGGGCCCAAAATGAGCAGTTCTTC.

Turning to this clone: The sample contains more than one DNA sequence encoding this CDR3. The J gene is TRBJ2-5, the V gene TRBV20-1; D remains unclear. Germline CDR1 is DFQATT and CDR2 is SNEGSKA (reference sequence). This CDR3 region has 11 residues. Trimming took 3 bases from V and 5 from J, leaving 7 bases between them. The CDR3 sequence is CSASGRETQYF. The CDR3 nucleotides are TGCAGTGCTAGCGGTCGGGAGACCCAGTACTTC.

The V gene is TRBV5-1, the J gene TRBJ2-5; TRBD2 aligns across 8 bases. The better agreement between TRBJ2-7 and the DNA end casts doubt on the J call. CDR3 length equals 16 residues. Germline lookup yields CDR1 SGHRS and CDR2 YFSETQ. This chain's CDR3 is CASSPRGSGEAYEQYF. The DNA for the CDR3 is TGCGCCAGCAGCCCCCGGGGTAGCGGGGAAGCCTACGAGCAGTACTTC.

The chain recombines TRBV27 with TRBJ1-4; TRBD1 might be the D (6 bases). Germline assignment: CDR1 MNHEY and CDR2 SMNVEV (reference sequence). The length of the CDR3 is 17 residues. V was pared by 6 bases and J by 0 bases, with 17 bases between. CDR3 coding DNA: TGTGCCAGCAGGCCGGGACACTCTGGCCCAACTAATGAAAAACTGTTTTTT. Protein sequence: CASRPGHSGPTNEKLFF.

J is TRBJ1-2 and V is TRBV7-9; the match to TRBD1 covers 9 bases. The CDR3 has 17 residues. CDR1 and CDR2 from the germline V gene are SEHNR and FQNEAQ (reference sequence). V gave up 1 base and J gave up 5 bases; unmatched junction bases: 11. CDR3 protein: CASSLERQDRGGYGYTF. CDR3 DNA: TGTGCCAGCAGCTTAGAAAGGCAGGACAGGGGAGGTTATGGCTACACCTTC. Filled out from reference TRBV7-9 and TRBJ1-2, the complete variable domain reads DTGVSQNPRHKITKRGQNVTFRCDPISEHNRLYWYRQTLGQGPEFLTYFQNEAQLEKSRLLSDRFSAERPKGSFSTLEIQRTEQGDSAMYLCASSLERQDRGGYGYTFGSGTRLTVV.

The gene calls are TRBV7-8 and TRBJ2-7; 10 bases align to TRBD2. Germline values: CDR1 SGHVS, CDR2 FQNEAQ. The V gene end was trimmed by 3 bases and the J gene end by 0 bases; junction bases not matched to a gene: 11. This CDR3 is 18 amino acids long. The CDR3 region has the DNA TGTGCCAGCAGCTTCAGGACAGAAGCTAGCGGGAGCTCCTACGAGCAGTACTTC. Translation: CASSFRTEASGSSYEQYF.

CDR3 sequence (DNA): TGCGCCAGCAGCTTGGTCCCTGCAGGGTACAATGAGCAGTTCTTC. As protein: CASSLVPAGYNEQFF. V usage is TRBV5-1 and J usage is TRBJ2-1, with D tentatively TRBD1 (5 bases). Between the trimmed V and J ends, which lost 0 bases and 4 bases, there was a span of 11 bases. The CDR3 runs 15 residues. Germline-derived CDR1 and CDR2 are SGHRS and YFSETQ.

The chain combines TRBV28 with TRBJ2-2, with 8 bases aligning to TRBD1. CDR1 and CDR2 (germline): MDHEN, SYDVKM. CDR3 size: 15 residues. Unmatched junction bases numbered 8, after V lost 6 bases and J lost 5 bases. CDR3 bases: TGTGCCAGCAGACGAGGACAGGGTGGAACCGGGGAGCTGTTTTTT. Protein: CASRRGQGGTGELFF.

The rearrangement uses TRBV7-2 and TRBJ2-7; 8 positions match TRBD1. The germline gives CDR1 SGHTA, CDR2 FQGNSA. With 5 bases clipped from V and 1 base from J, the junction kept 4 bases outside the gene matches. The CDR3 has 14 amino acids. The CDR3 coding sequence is TGTGCCAGCAGCCCGGGACAGGTTTCCTACGAGCAGTACTTC. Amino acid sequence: CASSPGQVSYEQYF.

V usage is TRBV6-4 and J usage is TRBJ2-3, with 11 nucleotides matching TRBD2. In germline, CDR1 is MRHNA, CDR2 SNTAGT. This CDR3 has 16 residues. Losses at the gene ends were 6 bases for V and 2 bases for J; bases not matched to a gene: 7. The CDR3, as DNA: TGTGCCAGCAGGGGACTAGCGGCCCGGAACACAGATACGCAGTATTTT. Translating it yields CASRGLAARNTDTQYF.

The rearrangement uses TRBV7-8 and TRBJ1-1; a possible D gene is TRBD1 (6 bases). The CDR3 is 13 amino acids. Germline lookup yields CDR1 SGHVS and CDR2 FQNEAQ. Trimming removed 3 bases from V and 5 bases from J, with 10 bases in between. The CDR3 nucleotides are TGTGCCAGCAGCTTCGAGAGGGGGACTGAAGCTTTCTTT. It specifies CASSFERGTEAFF.

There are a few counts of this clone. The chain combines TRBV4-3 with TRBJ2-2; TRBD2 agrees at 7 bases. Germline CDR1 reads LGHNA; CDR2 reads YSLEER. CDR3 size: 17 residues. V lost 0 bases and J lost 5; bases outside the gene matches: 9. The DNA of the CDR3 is TGCGCCAGCAGCCAAGAACCCCCTAGCGGAGCGACCGGGGAGCTGTTTTTT. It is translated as CASSQEPPSGATGELFF.

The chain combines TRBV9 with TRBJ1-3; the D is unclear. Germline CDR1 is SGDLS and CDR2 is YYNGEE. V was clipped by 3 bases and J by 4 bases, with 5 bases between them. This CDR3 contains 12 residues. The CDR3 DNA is TGTGCCAGCAGCGCGCGAGGAAACACCATATATTTT. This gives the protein CASSARGNTIYF.

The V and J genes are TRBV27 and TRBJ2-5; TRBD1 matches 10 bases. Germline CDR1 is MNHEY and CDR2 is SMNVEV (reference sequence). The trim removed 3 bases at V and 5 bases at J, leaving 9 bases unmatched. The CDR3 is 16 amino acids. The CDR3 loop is CASSFTGTGDRETQYF. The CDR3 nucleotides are TGTGCCAGCAGTTTTACCGGGACAGGGGATCGGGAGACCCAGTACTTC.

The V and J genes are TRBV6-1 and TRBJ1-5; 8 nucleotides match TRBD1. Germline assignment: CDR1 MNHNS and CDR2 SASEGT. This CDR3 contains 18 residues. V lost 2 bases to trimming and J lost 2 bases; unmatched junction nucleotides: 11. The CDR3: CASSEPTIDRGRNQPQHF. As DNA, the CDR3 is TGTGCCAGCAGTGAACCGACCATTGACAGGGGTCGCAATCAGCCCCAGCATTTT.

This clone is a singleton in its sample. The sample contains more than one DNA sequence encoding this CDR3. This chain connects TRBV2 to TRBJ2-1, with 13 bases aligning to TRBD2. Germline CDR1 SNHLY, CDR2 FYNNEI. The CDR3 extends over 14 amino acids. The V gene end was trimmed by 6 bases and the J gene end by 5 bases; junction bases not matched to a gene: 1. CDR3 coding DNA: TGTGCCAGCAGCGGACTAGCGGGAGACAATGAGCAGTTCTTC. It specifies CASSGLAGDNEQFF. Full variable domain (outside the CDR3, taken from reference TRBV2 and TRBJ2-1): EPEVTQTPSHQVTQMGQEVILRCVPISNHLYFYWYRQILGQKVEFLVSFYNNEISEKSEIFDDQFSVERPDGSNFTLKIRSTKLEDSAMYFCASSGLAGDNEQFFGPGTRLTVL.

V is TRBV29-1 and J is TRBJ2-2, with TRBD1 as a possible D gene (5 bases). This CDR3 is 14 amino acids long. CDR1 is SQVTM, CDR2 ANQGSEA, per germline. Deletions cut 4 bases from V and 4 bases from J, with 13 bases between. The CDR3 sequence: CSVVGQGITGELFF. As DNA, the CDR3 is TGCAGCGTTGTCGGGCAGGGTATCACCGGGGAGCTGTTTTTT.

The CDR3 coding sequence is TGTGCCAGCAGCTTGATGGCGGGAGGCTTACGCACAGATACGCAGTATTTT. Its translation is CASSLMAGGLRTDTQYF. V is TRBV5-6 and J is TRBJ2-3; 8 bases agree with TRBD2. This CDR3 is built from 17 residues. V lost 1 base to trimming and J lost 1 base; unmatched junction nucleotides: 8. Per the germline V gene, CDR1 is SGHDT and CDR2 is YYEEEE.

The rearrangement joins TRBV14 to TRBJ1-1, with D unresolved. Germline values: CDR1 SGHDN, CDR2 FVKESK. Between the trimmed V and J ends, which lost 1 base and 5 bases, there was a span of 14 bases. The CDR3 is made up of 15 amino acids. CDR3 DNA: TGTGCCAGCAGCCAAGTAAATGCCTTTCAGACTGAAGCTTTCTTT. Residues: CASSQVNAFQTEAFF.

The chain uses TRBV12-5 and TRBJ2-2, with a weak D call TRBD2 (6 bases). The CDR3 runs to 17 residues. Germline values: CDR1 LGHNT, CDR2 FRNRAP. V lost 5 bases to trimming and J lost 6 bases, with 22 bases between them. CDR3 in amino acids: CASGPPSWDFSPGELFF. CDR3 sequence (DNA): TGTGCTAGTGGTCCACCCTCCTGGGACTTCAGTCCCGGGGAGCTGTTTTTT.

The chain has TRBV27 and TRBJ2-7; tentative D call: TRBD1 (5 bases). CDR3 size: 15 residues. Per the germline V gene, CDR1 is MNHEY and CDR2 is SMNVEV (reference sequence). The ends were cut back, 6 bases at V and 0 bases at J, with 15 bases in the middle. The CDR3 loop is CASSHRNRSSYEQYF. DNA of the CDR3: TGTGCCAGCAGCCACCGGAACAGGAGCTCCTACGAGCAGTACTTC.

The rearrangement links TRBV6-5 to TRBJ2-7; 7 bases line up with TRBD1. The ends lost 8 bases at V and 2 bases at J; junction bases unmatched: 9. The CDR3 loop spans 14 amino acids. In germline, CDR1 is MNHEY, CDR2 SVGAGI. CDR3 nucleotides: TGTGCCAGCTCCCTGGGACAGTCAACCTACGAGCAGTACTTC. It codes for CASSLGQSTYEQYF.

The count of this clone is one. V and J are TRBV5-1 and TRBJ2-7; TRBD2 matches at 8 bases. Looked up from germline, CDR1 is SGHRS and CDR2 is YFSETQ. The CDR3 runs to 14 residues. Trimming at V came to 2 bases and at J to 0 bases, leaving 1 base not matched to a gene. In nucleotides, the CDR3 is TGCGCCAGCAGCTTCGGGACTAGCTCCTACGAGCAGTACTTC. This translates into CASSFGTSSYEQYF.

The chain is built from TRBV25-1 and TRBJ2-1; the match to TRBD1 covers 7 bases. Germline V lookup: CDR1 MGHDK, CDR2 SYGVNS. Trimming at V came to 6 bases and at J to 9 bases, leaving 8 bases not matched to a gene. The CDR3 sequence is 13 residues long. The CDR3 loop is CASRGTALGEQFF. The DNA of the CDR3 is TGTGCCAGCAGGGGGACAGCACTGGGTGAGCAGTTCTTC.

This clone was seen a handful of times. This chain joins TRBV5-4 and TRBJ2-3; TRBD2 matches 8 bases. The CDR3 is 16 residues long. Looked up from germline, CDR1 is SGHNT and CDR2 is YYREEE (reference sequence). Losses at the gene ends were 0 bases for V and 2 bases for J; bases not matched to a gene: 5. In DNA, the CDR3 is TGTGCCAGCAGCTTGGGTAAGCGGGAGCCCACAGATACGCAGTATTTT. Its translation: CASSLGKREPTDTQYF.

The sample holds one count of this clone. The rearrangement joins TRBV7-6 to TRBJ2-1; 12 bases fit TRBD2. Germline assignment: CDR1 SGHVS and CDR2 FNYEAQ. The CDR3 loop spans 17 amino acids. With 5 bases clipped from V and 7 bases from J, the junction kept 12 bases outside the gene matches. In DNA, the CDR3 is TGTGCCAGCAGCCCCGGGACTAGCGGGCCCCAGGGGAATGAGCAGTTCTTC. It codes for CASSPGTSGPQGNEQFF.

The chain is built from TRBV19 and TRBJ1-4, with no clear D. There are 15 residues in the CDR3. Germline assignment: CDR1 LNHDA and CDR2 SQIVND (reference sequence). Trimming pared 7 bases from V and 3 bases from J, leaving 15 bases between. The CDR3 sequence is CASTSREDPNEKLFF. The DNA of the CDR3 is TGTGCCAGTACCTCTAGGGAGGATCCTAATGAAAAACTGTTTTTT.

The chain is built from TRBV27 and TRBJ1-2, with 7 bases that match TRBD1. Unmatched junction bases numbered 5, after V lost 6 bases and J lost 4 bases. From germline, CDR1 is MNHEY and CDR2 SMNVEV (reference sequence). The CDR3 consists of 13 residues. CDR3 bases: TGTGCCAGCAGCACAGGGGATACCTATGGCTACACCTTC. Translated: CASSTGDTYGYTF.

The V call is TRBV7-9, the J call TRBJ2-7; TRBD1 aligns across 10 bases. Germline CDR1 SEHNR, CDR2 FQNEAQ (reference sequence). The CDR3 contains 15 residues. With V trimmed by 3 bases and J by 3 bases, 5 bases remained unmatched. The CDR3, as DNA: TGTGCCAGCAGCTTTGGGACAGGGGAAATCTACGAGCAGTACTTC. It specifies CASSFGTGEIYEQYF.

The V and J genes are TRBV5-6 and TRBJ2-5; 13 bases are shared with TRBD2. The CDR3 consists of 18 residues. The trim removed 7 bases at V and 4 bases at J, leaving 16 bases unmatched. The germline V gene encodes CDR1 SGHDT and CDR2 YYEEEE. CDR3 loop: CASGPPIDRTSGGETQYF. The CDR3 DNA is TGTGCCAGCGGACCCCCGATAGATCGGACTAGCGGGGGAGAGACCCAGTACTTC.